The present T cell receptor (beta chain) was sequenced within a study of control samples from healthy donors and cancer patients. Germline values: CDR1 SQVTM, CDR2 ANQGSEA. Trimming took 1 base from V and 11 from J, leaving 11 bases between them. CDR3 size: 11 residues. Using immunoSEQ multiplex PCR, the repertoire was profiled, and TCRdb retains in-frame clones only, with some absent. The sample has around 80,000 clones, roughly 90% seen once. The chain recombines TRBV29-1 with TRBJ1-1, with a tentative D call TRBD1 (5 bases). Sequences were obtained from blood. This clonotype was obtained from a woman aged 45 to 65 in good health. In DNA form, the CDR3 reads TGCAGCGTTGAAGGGGGGACCGGGGCTTTCTTT. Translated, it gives CSVEGGTGAFF.